This T cell receptor (beta chain) derives from a study of T cell responses to AZD1222 COVID-19 vaccine. This clone has a single count. This CDR3 has 14 residues. The germline V gene encodes CDR1 SGHDT and CDR2 YYEEEE. Trimming left V 4 bases short and J 5 bases short, with 12 bases between. Libraries were prepared by immunoSEQ multiplex PCR; TCRdb keeps only in-frame clonotypes and omits some of them. The sample holds around 130,000 clones, more than 85% seen once. This chain uses TRBV5-6 with TRBJ1-4, with a possible D match to TRBD1 (6 bases). Sequenced here: peripheral blood, sampled on day 0 of AZD1222 vaccination. The receptor was derived from an adult in good health. The CDR3 protein is CASSPGQRNEKLFF. In DNA form, the CDR3 reads TGTGCCAGCAGCCCTGGACAGCGGAATGAAAAACTGTTTTTT.